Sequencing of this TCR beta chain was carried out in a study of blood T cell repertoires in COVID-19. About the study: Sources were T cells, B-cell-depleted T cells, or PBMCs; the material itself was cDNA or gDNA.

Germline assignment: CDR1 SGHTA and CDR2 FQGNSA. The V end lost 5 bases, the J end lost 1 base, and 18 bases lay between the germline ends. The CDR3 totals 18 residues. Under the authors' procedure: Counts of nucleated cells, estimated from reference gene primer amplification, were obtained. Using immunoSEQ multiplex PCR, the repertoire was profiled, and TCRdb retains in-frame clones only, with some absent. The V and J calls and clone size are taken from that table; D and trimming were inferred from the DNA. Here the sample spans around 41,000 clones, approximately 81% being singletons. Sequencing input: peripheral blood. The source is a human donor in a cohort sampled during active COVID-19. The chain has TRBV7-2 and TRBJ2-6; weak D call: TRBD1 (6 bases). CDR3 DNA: TGTGCCAGCAGCGCCAGGAGAGGGCAGGGGTCTGGGGCCAACGTCCTGACTTTC. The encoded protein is CASSARRGQGSGANVLTF.